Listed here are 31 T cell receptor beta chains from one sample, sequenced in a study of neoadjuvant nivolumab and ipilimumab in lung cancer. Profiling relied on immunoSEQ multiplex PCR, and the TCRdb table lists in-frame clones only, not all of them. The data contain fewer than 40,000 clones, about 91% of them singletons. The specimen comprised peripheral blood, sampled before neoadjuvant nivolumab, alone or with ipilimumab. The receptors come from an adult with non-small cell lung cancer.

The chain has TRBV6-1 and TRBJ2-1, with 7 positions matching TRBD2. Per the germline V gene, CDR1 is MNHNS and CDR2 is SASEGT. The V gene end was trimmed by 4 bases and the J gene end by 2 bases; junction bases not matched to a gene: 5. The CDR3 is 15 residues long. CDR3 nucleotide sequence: TGTGCCAGCAGTGGGGATGCGGGAGCCTACAATGAGCAGTTCTTC. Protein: CASSGDAGAYNEQFF.

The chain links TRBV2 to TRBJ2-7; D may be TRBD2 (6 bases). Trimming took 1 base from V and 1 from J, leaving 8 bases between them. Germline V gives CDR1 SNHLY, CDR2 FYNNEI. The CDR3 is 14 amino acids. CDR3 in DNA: TGTGCCAGCAGTGAAGTCGGGGGTTCCTACGAGCAGTACTTC. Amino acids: CASSEVGGSYEQYF. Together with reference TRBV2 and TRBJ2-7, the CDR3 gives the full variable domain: EPEVTQTPSHQVTQMGQEVILRCVPISNHLYFYWYRQILGQKVEFLVSFYNNEISEKSEIFDDQFSVERPDGSNFTLKIRSTKLEDSAMYFCASSEVGGSYEQYFGPGTRLTVT.

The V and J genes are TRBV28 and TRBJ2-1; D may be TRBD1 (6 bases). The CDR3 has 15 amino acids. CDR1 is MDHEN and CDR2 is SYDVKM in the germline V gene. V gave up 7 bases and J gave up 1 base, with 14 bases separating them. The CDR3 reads CASNRPRGSYNEQFF. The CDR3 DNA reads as TGTGCCAGCAACAGACCAAGGGGGTCCTACAATGAGCAGTTCTTC.

The CDR3 bases are TGTGCCAGCAGCTTAAGACAGGGCGACACTGAAGCTTTCTTT. Protein product: CASSLRQGDTEAFF. This chain links TRBV7-9 with TRBJ1-1, with 7 bases fitting TRBD1. CDR1 and CDR2 (germline): SEHNR, FQNEAQ (reference sequence). CDR3 length equals 14 residues. Losses at the gene ends were 2 bases for V and 3 bases for J; bases not matched to a gene: 3.

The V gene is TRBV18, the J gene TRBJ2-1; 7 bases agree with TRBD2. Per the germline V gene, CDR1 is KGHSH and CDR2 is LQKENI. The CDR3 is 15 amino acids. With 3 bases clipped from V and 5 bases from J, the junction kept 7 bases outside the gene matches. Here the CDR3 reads CASSPPAGPDNEQFF. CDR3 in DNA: TGTGCCAGCTCACCCCCAGCGGGACCCGACAATGAGCAGTTCTTC.

The chain's CDR3 is CASSLEGQGIWETQYF. The CDR3 DNA reads TGCGCCAGCAGCTTGGAGGGACAGGGGATTTGGGAGACCCAGTACTTC. This rearrangement joins TRBV5-1 to TRBJ2-5; the match to TRBD1 covers 10 bases. This CDR3 has 16 residues. The V segment lost 0 bases and the J segment 5 bases; nucleotides outside the gene matches: 7. Germline V gene lookup returns CDR1 SGHRS and CDR2 YFSETQ.

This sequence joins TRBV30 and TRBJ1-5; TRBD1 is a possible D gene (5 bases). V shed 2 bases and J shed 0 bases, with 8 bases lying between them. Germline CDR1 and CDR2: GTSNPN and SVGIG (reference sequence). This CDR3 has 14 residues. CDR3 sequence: CAWSTGISNQPQHF. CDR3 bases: TGTGCCTGGAGTACAGGAATTAGCAATCAGCCCCAGCATTTT.

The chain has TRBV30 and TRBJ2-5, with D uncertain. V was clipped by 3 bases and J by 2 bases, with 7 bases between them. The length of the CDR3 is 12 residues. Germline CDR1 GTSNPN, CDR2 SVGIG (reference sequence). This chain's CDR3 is CAWSGTQETQYF. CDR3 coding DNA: TGTGCCTGGAGCGGTACACAAGAGACCCAGTACTTC. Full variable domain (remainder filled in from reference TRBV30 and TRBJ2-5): SQTIHQWPATLVQPVGSPLSLECTVEGTSNPNLYWYRQAAGRGLQLLFYSVGIGQISSEVPQNLSASRPQDRQFILSSKKLLLSDSGFYLCAWSGTQETQYFGPGTRLLVL.

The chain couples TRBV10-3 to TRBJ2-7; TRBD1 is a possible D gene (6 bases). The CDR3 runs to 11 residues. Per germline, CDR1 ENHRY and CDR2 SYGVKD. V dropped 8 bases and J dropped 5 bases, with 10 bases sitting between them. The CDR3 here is CAIGDTDEQYF. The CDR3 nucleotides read TGTGCCATCGGGGACACGGACGAGCAGTACTTC.

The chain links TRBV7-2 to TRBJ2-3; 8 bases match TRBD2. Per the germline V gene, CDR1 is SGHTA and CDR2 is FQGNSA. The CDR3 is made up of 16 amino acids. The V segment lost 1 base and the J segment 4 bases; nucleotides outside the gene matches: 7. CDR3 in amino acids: CASSLVLAGSADTQYF. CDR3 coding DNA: TGTGCCAGCAGCTTAGTCTTAGCGGGATCGGCAGATACGCAGTATTTT.

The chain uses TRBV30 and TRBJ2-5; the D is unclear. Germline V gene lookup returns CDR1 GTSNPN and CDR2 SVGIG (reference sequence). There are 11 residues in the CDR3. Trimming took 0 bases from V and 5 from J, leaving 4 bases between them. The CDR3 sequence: CAWSVWETQYF. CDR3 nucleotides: TGTGCCTGGAGTGTATGGGAGACCCAGTACTTC.

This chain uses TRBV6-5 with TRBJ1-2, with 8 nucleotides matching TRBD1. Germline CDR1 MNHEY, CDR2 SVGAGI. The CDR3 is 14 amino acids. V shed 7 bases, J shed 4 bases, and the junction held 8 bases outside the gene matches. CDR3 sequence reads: CASTTRQGIYGYTF. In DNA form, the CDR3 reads TGTGCCAGCACTACCCGACAGGGGATCTATGGCTACACCTTC.

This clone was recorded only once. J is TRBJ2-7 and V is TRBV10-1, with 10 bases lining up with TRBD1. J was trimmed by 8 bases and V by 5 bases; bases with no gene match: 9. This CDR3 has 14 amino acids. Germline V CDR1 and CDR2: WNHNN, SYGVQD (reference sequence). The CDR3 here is CASSPGTGVSQQYF. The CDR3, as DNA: TGCGCCAGCAGTCCCGGGACAGGGGTTTCTCAGCAGTACTTC.

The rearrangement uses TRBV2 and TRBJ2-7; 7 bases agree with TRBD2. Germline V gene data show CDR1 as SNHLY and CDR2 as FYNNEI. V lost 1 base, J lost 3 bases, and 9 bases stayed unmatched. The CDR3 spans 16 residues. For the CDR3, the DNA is TGTGCCAGCAGTGAAGGGGGCAGGGAGGGTGACTACGAGCAGTACTTC. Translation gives CASSEGGREGDYEQYF.

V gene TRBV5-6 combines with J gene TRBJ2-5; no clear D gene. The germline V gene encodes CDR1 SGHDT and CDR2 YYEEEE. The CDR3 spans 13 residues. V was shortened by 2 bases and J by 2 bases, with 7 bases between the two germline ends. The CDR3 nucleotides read TGTGCCAGCAGCTTAGACTTTCAAGAGACCCAGTACTTC. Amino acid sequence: CASSLDFQETQYF. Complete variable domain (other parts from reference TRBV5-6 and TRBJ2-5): DAGVTQSPTHLIKTRGQQVTLRCSPKSGHDTVSWYQQALGQGPQFIFQYYEEEERQRGNFPDRFSGHQFPNYSSELNVNALLLGDSALYLCASSLDFQETQYFGPGTRLLVL.

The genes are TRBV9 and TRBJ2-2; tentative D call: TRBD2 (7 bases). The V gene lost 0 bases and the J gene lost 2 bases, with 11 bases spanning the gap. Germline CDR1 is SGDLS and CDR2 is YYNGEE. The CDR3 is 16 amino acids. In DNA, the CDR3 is TGTGCCAGCAGCGTAGAGGGAGGGGGTAACACCGGGGAGCTGTTTTTT. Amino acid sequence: CASSVEGGGNTGELFF. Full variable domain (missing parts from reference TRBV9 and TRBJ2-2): DSGVTQTPKHLITATGQRVTLRCSPRSGDLSVYWYQQSLDQGLQFLIQYYNGEERAKGNILERFSAQQFPDLHSELNLSSLELGDSALYFCASSVEGGGNTGELFFGEGSRLTVL.

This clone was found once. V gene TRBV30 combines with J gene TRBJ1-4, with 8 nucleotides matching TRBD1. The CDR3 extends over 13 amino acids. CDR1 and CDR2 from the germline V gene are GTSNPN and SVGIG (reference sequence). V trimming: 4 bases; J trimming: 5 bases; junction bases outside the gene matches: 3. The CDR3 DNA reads TGTGCCTGGACTGGACAGGGAAATGAAAAACTGTTTTTT. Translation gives CAWTGQGNEKLFF.

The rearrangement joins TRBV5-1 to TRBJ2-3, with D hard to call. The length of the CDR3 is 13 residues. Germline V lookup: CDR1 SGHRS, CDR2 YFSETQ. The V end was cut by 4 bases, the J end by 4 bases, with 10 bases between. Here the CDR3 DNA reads TGCGCCAGCAGCCAACAGAGGTCAGATACGCAGTATTTT. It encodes CASSQQRSDTQYF.

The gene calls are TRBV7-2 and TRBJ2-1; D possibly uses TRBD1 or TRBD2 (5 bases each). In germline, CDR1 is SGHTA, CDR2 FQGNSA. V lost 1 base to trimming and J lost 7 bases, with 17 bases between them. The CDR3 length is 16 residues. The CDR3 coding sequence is TGTGCCAGCAGCTTAGTATGGGGGAGTCAAGGGAATGAGCAGTTCTTC. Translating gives CASSLVWGSQGNEQFF.

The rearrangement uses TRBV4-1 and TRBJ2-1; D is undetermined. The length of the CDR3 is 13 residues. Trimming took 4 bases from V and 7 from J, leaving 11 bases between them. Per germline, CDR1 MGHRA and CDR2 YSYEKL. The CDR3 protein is CASSRPDLNEQFF. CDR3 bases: TGCGCCAGCAGCCGGCCGGATCTAAATGAGCAGTTCTTC.

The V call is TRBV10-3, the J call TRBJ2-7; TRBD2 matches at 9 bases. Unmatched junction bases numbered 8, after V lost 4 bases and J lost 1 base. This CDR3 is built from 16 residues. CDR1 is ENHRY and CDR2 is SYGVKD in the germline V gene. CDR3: CAISGLAGRGSYEQYF. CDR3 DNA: TGTGCCATCAGTGGCCTAGCGGGAAGGGGATCCTACGAGCAGTACTTC.

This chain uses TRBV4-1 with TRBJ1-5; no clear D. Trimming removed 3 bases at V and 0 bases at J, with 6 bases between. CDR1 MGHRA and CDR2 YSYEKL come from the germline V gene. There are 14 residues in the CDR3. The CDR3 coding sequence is TGCGCCAGCAGCCATTACGATAGCAATCAGCCCCAGCATTTT. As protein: CASSHYDSNQPQHF.

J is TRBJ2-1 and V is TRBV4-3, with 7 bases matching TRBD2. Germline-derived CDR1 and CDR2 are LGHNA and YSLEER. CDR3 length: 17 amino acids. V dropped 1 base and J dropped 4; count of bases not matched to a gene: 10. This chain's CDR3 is CASSQGLRDYSYNEQFF. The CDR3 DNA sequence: TGCGCCAGCAGCCAAGGGTTAAGGGACTACTCTTACAATGAGCAGTTCTTC.

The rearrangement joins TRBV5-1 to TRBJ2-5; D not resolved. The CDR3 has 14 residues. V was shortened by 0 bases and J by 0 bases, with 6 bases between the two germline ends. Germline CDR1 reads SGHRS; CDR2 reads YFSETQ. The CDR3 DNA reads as TGCGCCAGCAGCTTGGTCCTAGACCAAGAGACCCAGTACTTC. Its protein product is CASSLVLDQETQYF.

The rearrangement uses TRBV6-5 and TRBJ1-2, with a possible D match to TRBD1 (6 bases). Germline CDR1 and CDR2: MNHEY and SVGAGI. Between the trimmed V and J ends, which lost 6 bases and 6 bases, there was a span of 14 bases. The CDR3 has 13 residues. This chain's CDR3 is CASSFLKGDGYTF. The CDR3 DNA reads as TGTGCCAGCAGCTTCTTGAAGGGGGATGGCTACACCTTC.

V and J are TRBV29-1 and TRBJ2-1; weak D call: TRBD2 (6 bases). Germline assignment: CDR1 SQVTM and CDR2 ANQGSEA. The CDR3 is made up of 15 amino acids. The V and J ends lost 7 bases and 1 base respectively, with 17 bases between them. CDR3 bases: TGCAGCGCTCCCCCCTCGGCGGGATCCTACAATGAGCAGTTCTTC. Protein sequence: CSAPPSAGSYNEQFF.

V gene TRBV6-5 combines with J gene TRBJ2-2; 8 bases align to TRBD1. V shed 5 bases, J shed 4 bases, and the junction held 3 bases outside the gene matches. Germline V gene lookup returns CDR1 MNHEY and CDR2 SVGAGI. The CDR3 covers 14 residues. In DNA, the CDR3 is TGTGCCAGCAGTCGACAGGGGTCCACCGGGGAGCTGTTTTTT. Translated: CASSRQGSTGELFF.

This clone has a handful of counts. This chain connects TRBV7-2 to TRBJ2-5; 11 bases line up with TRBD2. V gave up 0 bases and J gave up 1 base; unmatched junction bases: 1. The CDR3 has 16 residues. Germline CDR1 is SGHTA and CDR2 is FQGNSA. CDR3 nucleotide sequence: TGTGCCAGCAGCTTAGCTACTAGCGGGGGCCAAGAGACCCAGTACTTC. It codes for CASSLATSGGQETQYF.

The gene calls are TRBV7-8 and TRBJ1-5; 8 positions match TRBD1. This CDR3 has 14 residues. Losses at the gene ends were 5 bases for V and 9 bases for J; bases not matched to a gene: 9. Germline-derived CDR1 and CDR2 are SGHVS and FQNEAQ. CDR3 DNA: TGTGCCAGCAGCCTGGACAGGGCCTCGGGGCCCCAGCATTTT. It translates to CASSLDRASGPQHF.

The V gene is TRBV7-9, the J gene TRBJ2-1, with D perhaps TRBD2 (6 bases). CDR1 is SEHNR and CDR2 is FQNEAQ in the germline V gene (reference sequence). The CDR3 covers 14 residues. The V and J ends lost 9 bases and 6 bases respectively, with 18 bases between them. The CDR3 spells CASGGWESGNEQFF. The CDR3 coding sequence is TGTGCCAGTGGGGGGTGGGAATCAGGCAATGAGCAGTTCTTC.

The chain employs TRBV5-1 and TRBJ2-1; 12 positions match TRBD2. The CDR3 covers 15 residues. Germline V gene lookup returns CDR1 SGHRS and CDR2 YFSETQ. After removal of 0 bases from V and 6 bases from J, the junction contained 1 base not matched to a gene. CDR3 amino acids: CASSLGLAGVNEQFF. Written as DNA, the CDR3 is TGCGCCAGCAGCTTGGGACTAGCGGGAGTCAATGAGCAGTTCTTC.